These 9 T cell receptor beta chains originate from one sample sequenced in a study of lymphopenia after photon versus proton radiotherapy. This table comes from immunoSEQ multiplex PCR, and its TCRdb copy is limited to in-frame clones, with some not included. The sample holds roughly 76,000 clones; 85% to 95% are singletons and the top ten take about 2.2%. Sequenced here: peripheral blood, sampled from a patient treated with photon-based radiotherapy. The receptors shown here come from a woman between 40 and 50 years old with cholangiocarcinoma.

The chain links TRBV2 to TRBJ1-2; TRBD1 matches 10 bases. The germline gives CDR1 SNHLY, CDR2 FYNNEI. The ends lost 5 bases at V and 7 bases at J; junction bases unmatched: 13. The CDR3 covers 16 residues. The CDR3 protein is CASSPRLGTGDVGYTF. The CDR3 DNA reads TGTGCCAGCAGTCCTAGGTTAGGGACAGGGGACGTTGGCTACACCTTC.

The chain employs TRBV27 and TRBJ2-1, with TRBD2 matching over 9 bases. The CDR3 sequence is 16 residues long. After removal of 5 bases from V and 9 bases from J, the junction contained 14 bases not matched to a gene. The germline V gene encodes CDR1 MNHEY and CDR2 SMNVEV (reference sequence). The CDR3 protein is CASSPWASGDGSEQFF. CDR3 bases: TGTGCCAGCAGTCCCTGGGCTAGCGGGGACGGGAGTGAGCAGTTCTTC.

This rearrangement joins TRBV30 to TRBJ1-1; weak D call: TRBD1 (6 bases). With 5 bases removed from V and 2 bases from J, the gap between germline ends came to 12 bases. Germline CDR1 GTSNPN, CDR2 SVGIG (reference sequence). This CDR3 spans 13 amino acids. CDR3 DNA: TGTGCCTGGTCGGGGGGCTCTAACACTGAAGCTTTCTTT. Protein sequence: CAWSGGSNTEAFF.

CDR3 bases: TGTGCCATCAAGGACAGCACAGATACGCAGTATTTT. Translated: CAIKDSTDTQYF. The V gene is TRBV10-3, the J gene TRBJ2-3; D is unclear. The CDR3 covers 12 residues. Germline V lookup: CDR1 ENHRY, CDR2 SYGVKD. V was pared by 7 bases and J by 0 bases, with 5 bases between.

This sequence joins TRBV9 and TRBJ1-1; D ambiguous. CDR1 SGDLS and CDR2 YYNGEE come from the germline V gene. V lost 4 bases, J lost 5 bases, and 15 bases lay in between. The length of the CDR3 is 14 residues. In nucleotides, the CDR3 is TGTGCCAGCAGCCCCCTGAGGCCGCAAACTGAAGCTTTCTTT. Translation: CASSPLRPQTEAFF.

This clone showed up just once. The rearrangement links TRBV27 to TRBJ2-2, with 7 bases matching TRBD1. The V segment lost 3 bases and the J segment 4 bases; nucleotides outside the gene matches: 11. Germline loops: CDR1 MNHEY, CDR2 SMNVEV (reference sequence). CDR3 length: 17 residues. The CDR3 region is CASSFSQGDGGTGELFF. The DNA of the CDR3 is TGTGCCAGCAGTTTCTCGCAGGGGGATGGGGGCACCGGGGAGCTGTTTTTT.

V is TRBV25-1 and J is TRBJ1-4; 10 bases agree with TRBD1. J was trimmed by 5 bases and V by 5 bases; bases with no gene match: 8. There are 16 residues in the CDR3. From germline, CDR1 is MGHDK and CDR2 SYGVNS. The CDR3 DNA is TGTGCCAGCAGTACGCGACCGGGACAGGGGAATGAAAAACTGTTTTTT. Residues: CASSTRPGQGNEKLFF.

This chain links TRBV7-2 with TRBJ2-7; 13 bases agree with TRBD2. CDR3 length: 15 residues. V trimming: 5 bases; J trimming: 5 bases; junction bases outside the gene matches: 6. CDR1 and CDR2 from the germline V gene are SGHTA and FQGNSA. The CDR3 nucleotides are TGTGCCAGCAGCATAACTAGCGGGAGGGCCCACGAGCAGTACTTC. This encodes CASSITSGRAHEQYF.

V and J are TRBV7-2 and TRBJ2-7; D ambiguous. CDR1 is SGHTA and CDR2 is FQGNSA in the germline V gene. This CDR3 has 12 amino acids. The V gene lost 5 bases and the J gene lost 1 base, with 6 bases spanning the gap. The CDR3 is CASSPASYEQYF. CDR3 bases: TGTGCCAGCAGCCCGGCATCCTACGAGCAGTACTTC.